This entry is about one T cell receptor beta chain. Which antigen it targets is not known. Per-base quality was not reported, and no clone a single base away is much larger than it. CDR1 and CDR2, looked up from the germline V gene, are ENHRY and SYGVKD. The CDR3 runs 15 residues from the cysteine to the phenylalanine. Left in the record is the CDR3 DNA by itself, 45 bases read in frame from the first base. The germline V end is reduced by 10 bases and the J end by 5 bases; junction bases left unmatched: 11. Participants in the prospective study were enrolled through a virtual design, were aged 18 to 89 years, and lived in under 25 United States geographic areas. To assign participants to cohorts, the prospective study relied on clinical history that participants themselves reported in a screening survey and a study questionnaire. ImmuneRACE Cohort 3 recovered participants were defined by two consecutive negative NP/OP PCR tests, healthcare professional clearance, or symptom resolution. In the prospective study, whole blood, serum and a nasopharyngeal or oropharyngeal swab were collected from each participant by mobile phlebotomists. Prospective study participants could optionally give additional blood draws and questionnaires over a 2-month period. Prospective study blood samples were shipped either frozen or at room temperature before DNA extraction.

TCRbeta CDR3 regions were amplified from genomic DNA using the immunoSEQ Assay, a bias-controlled multiplex PCR. The authors' analysis ran thus. Nucleated cell counts per sample were estimated from amplification of reference gene primers within the assay. Sequence reads were collapsed and filtered to measure the absolute abundance of every unique TCRbeta CDR3 rearrangement. Productive Simpson clonality was computed per sample as the square root of Simpson's diversity index over productive rearrangements. Not all clones reach the TCRdb copy of this immuneACCESS table, which keeps in-frame sequences only. Checked studies attribute under half of the gap to unresolved V genes and leave the rest unexplained. The V and J calls and clone size come from that table; D and trimming were worked out from the DNA. The sample profile shows some 330,000 clones; about 92% of them were found once. The leading ten clones occupy roughly 18% of the sample.

The data derive from a study of blood T cell repertoires in COVID-19 (dated by TCRdb to the early 2020s). About the investigation overall: Samples covering the acute and convalescent phases of COVID-19 were provided by collaborators in the United States, Italy and Spain. A de-identified subject ID, COVID-19 status, age in years and sex were almost always included in the sample metadata. The dataset comprised deeply sampled blood TCRbeta repertoires from subjects exposed to, actively infected with, or recovered from COVID-19. The repertoires were made available in a free public database intended to serve as a resource for research on the immune response to SARS-CoV-2. Samples were obtained from the ongoing ImmuneRACE study (first 160 participants) and from 950 to 1,500 subjects provided by 6 global collaborators. The prospective study material was composed of cDNA or gDNA derived from T cells, B-cell-depleted T cells, or PBMCs. HLA class I and class II types, where available, came from metadata supplied by the sample provider rather than from assay-based typing. Results and caveats for the whole study, not just this receptor: The quantity of clinical and demographic metadata differed by source and by participant and was supplied without curation.

The chain is made from TRBV10-3 and TRBJ2-3, with 11 bases in between that match TRBD2. The TCR comes from a woman aged 25 to 39 who had recovered from COVID-19. Material for sequencing was PBMCs or T cells enriched from blood (not recorded which). In nucleotide form, the sequence is TGTGCCACCGAACTTAGCGGGAGGGCCAGAGATACGCAGTATTTT. This sequence encodes CATELSGRARDTQYF.